Given below is one TCR beta chain in context. What it binds is unknown. Germline assignment: CDR1 LNHNV and CDR2 YYDKDF (reference sequence). V lost 1 base and J 0 bases, leaving 9 bases between the germline ends. This CDR3 region has 16 residues. Clones were sequenced by immunoSEQ multiplex PCR, and TCRdb holds only the in-frame ones, with some missing. The sample yields roughly 130,000 clones, around 90% seen once. This sample stems from a study of T cell responses to AZD1222 COVID-19 vaccine. General study points: Increased Spike-specific TCR breadth and depth were observed after two AZD1222 doses. Regions 160-218 and 743-854 held dominance among vaccine-associated CD4 TCRs, which spanned spike. The study identified only a handful of AZD1222 recipients as seropositive at baseline.

This TCR was recovered from an adult in good health. The J gene is TRBJ2-2, the V gene TRBV15; D gene ambiguous. This material consisted of peripheral blood, taken on day 0 of AZD1222 vaccination. CDR3 bases: TGTGCCACCAGCAGAGTGGGCATCGCGAACACCGGGGAGCTGTTTTTT. Amino acid sequence: CATSRVGIANTGELFF.